The 16 T cell receptor beta chains in this list originate from one sample, sequenced in a study of T cells in Graves' hyperthyroidism and ophthalmopathy (dated by TCRdb to between 2019 and 2020). The protocol used for the library was multiplex PCR. The sequencer listed for this sample is Illumina HiSeq 2000. Amplification of TCR beta CDR3 regions was carried out from RNA transcripts. A first-round RT-PCR of the TCR CDR3 used the HTBI primer set with the Qiagen OneStep RT-PCR kit. TCRdb redid the processing of the public reads, applying fastp at Q25 and MiXCR, and retained in-frame beta chains. All rows with the same CDR3 protein become a single entry with the most common DNA and genes. The sample table shows about 210,000 distinct CDR3 sequences, and 17% are seen once. Approximately 50% of the sample belongs to the ten largest clones. Sequencing used blood. These receptors were collected from a man aged 45 to 65 with Graves' hyperthyroidism.

This clonotype appeared many times. The V call is TRBV5-1, the J call TRBJ2-7; D is perhaps TRBD2 (5 bases). CDR3 length: 13 amino acids. V was trimmed by 0 bases and J by 5 bases, leaving 9 bases between them. The V gene's germline CDR1 is SGHRS and CDR2 YFSETQ. CDR3 loop: CASSLVWEHEQYF. The CDR3, as DNA: TGCGCCAGCAGCTTGGTATGGGAGCACGAGCAGTACTTC.

On this clonotype: A much larger clonotype is one base distant, so this may be a read error. CDR3 in DNA: TGTGTCAGCAGCGTAGGGGGGGGCACTGAAGCTTTCTTT. Its translation is CVSSVGGGTEAFF. The V gene is TRBV9, the J gene TRBJ1-1, with D perhaps matching TRBD1 (6 bases). Germline V gene sequence: CDR1 SGDLS, CDR2 YYNGEE. CDR3 length: 13 residues.

The chain joins TRBV28 to TRBJ2-3; 10 bases line up with TRBD2. The ends lost 6 bases at V and 4 bases at J; junction bases unmatched: 10. Germline-derived CDR1 and CDR2 are MDHEN and SYDVKM. CDR3 size: 16 residues. The CDR3 loop is CASSPFSSGSPDTQYF. CDR3 bases: TGTGCCAGCAGCCCCTTCTCTAGCGGGAGCCCAGATACGCAGTATTTT.

This clonotype has a count of ten or more. J is TRBJ1-1 and V is TRBV30; D call uncertain. V dropped 0 bases and J dropped 3 bases, with 8 bases sitting between them. The CDR3 runs 13 residues. Germline CDR1 is GTSNPN and CDR2 is SVGIG (reference sequence). This CDR3 reads CAWSVQMHTEAFF. For the CDR3, the DNA is TGTGCCTGGAGTGTACAGATGCACACTGAAGCTTTCTTT.

This clonotype was detected ten times or more. This chain links TRBV6-1 with TRBJ2-1, with D perhaps matching TRBD2 (6 bases). The V and J ends lost 5 bases and 10 bases respectively, with 24 bases between them. Germline V CDR1 and CDR2: MNHNS, SASEGT. The CDR3 runs 16 residues. The CDR3 protein is CASSPGAGTESREQFF. The CDR3 nucleotides are TGTGCCAGCAGTCCCGGAGCCGGGACTGAGAGCAGGGAGCAGTTCTTC.

This clonotype appeared a few times. This chain links TRBV5-1 with TRBJ1-4; D call uncertain. In germline, CDR1 is SGHRS, CDR2 YFSETQ. Trimming pared 0 bases from V and 8 bases from J, leaving 14 bases between. CDR3 length equals 15 residues. CDR3 in DNA: TGCGCCAGCAGCTTGGGTTTGGGGAATACGGAAAAACTGTTTTTT. Translating it yields CASSLGLGNTEKLFF.

Ten or more counts support this clonotype. The chain joins TRBV6-1 to TRBJ2-3; perhaps D is TRBD1 or TRBD2 (5 bases each). This CDR3 is 13 amino acids long. V was cut by 5 bases and J by 7 bases, with 13 bases left in between. Germline V lookup: CDR1 MNHNS, CDR2 SASEGT. CDR3 nucleotide sequence: TGTGCCAGCAGTTCCCTCAGGGAGAATACGCAGTATTTT. Its protein is CASSSLRENTQYF.

This clonotype was recorded at least ten times. This rearrangement joins TRBV10-3 to TRBJ2-3; D perhaps matches TRBD2 (6 bases). The CDR3 covers 18 residues. Germline V gene data show CDR1 as ENHRY and CDR2 as SYGVKD. V was trimmed by 2 bases and J by 1 base, leaving 19 bases between them. CDR3 in amino acids: CAISEPPGSAGRTDTQYF. As DNA, the CDR3 is TGTGCCATCAGTGAGCCCCCCGGCTCTGCGGGACGCACAGATACGCAGTATTTT.

This clonotype was recorded many times. V gene TRBV5-6 combines with J gene TRBJ1-1; D not certain. The CDR3 is 14 residues long. Germline CDR1 is SGHDT and CDR2 is YYEEEE. V was cut by 0 bases and J by 4 bases, with 10 bases left in between. Here the CDR3 DNA reads TGTGCCAGCAGCTTGGAGGGCTATGGCACTGAAGCTTTCTTT. Translation: CASSLEGYGTEAFF.

Comment on this clonotype: A much larger clone lies one base from this, so it may be a read error. This rearrangement joins TRBV5-1 to TRBJ2-7; a weak D match, TRBD1 (6 bases). This CDR3 has 15 residues. Germline V gene sequence: CDR1 SGHRS, CDR2 YFSETQ. CDR3 sequence (DNA): TGCCCCAGCAGCCTAGGGACAAATCCCTCCTACGAGCAGTACTTC. Residues: CPSSLGTNPSYEQYF.

This clonotype was detected ten times or more. V is TRBV18 and J is TRBJ2-1, with 9 bases aligning to TRBD2. Per germline, CDR1 KGHSH and CDR2 LQKENI. The length of the CDR3 is 18 residues. V lost 0 bases to trimming and J lost 4 bases; unmatched junction nucleotides: 10. CDR3 residues: CASSPPTSLAGQYNEQFF. CDR3 coding DNA: TGTGCCAGCTCACCACCGACCTCTCTAGCGGGGCAATACAATGAGCAGTTCTTC.

The chain carries TRBV6-1 and TRBJ1-4; a weak D match, TRBD1 (6 bases). With 8 bases removed from V and 7 bases from J, the gap between germline ends came to 17 bases. Germline V gives CDR1 MNHNS, CDR2 SASEGT. CDR3 length equals 14 residues. The CDR3 DNA sequence: TGTGCCAGCGCCACGCAGGGGTTTGTTGAAAAACTGTTTTTT. Translation: CASATQGFVEKLFF.

The chain links TRBV11-2 to TRBJ2-7; D remains unclear. The V end was cut by 6 bases, the J end by 2 bases, with 8 bases between. The CDR3 length is 12 residues. In germline, CDR1 is SGHAT, CDR2 FQNNGV. The CDR3, as DNA: TGTGCCAGCAGTCCCCCCCCCTACGAGCAGTACTTC. The encoded protein is CASSPPPYEQYF.

This clonotype was counted between two and nine times. The chain carries TRBV28 and TRBJ1-3; possibly TRBD1 for D (6 bases). In germline, CDR1 is MDHEN, CDR2 SYDVKM. CDR3 length equals 16 residues. V was pared by 4 bases and J by 3 bases, with 16 bases between. DNA for the CDR3: TGTGCCAGCAGTTCTATCGGGACACTCCTTGGAAACACCATATATTTT. Translated, it gives CASSSIGTLLGNTIYF. Full variable domain (remainder filled in from reference TRBV28 and TRBJ1-3): DVKVTQSSRYLVKRTGEKVFLECVQDMDHENMFWYRQDPGLGLRLIYFSYDVKMKEKGDIPEGYSVSREKKERFSLILESASTNQTSMYLCASSSIGTLLGNTIYFGEGSWLTVV.

This clonotype was observed a handful of times. CDR3 in amino acids: CASSQAGTSGATGELFF. The CDR3 bases are TGTGCCAGCAGCCAAGCCGGGACTAGCGGAGCAACCGGGGAGCTGTTTTTT. This chain uses TRBV3-1 with TRBJ2-2, with TRBD2 matching over 11 bases. With V trimmed by 1 base and J by 5 bases, 6 bases remained unmatched. The CDR3 covers 17 residues. Germline assignment: CDR1 LGHDT and CDR2 YNNKEL (reference sequence). The complete variable domain, with remaining parts taken from reference TRBV3-1 and TRBJ2-2, reads DTAVSQTPKYLVTQMGNDKSIKCEQNLGHDTMYWYKQDSKKFLKIMFSYNNKELIINETVPNRFSPKSPDKAHLNLHINSLELGDSAVYFCASSQAGTSGATGELFFGEGSRLTVL.

The chain employs TRBV4-1 and TRBJ1-1; D unclear. The CDR3 covers 14 residues. V was trimmed by 1 base and J by 4 bases, leaving 10 bases between them. Per the germline V gene, CDR1 is MGHRA and CDR2 is YSYEKL. For the CDR3, the DNA is TGCGCCAGCAGCCAAGGAATGCGAGGCACTGAAGCTTTCTTT. It encodes CASSQGMRGTEAFF.